Listed below are T cell receptor beta chains from one sample, sequenced in a study of shared clonotypes between healthy human individuals. TCRdb keeps only in-frame clones here, not all; method: immunoSEQ multiplex PCR. The repertoire consists of roughly 640,000 clones, with approximately 97% occurring once and the leading ten covering approximately 0.057%. Sequences were obtained from naive CD4+ T cells sorted from blood. These receptors all stem from a woman younger than 45 in good health. CDR3s include the opening cysteine and the closing phenylalanine or tryptophan. The order of the fields is J gene, clone size, V gene, CDR3 protein. Clone size is stated in some rows and not others, as once, few, many or a class when expanded.

TRBJ1-2,NA,TRBV30,CAWSVAFDYGYTF
TRBJ1-1,NA,TRBV28,CASRSATHTEAFF
TRBJ2-2,NA,TRBV9,CASSAQTRAPGELFF
TRBJ2-3,once,TRBV5-4,CASSLGLAGPSTDTQYF
TRBJ2-1,NA,TRBV11-2,CASSSRAGAYNEQFF
TRBJ2-7,once,TRBV13,CASSFDRDSYEQYF
TRBJ2-3,NA,TRBV19,CASSISQSPDTQYF
TRBJ1-6,NA,TRBV30,CAWTPEYNSPLHF
TRBJ2-2,NA,TRBV10-3,CAIKATGGNTGELFF
TRBJ2-1,NA,TRBV6-1,CASSLQLLSYNEQFF
TRBJ2-3,NA,TRBV18,CASSPRTGVSTDTQYF
TRBJ1-2,NA,TRBV19,CASSQRTGATVGYTF
TRBJ2-1,NA,TRBV18,CASSMGQPLNEQFF
TRBJ1-4,NA,TRBV2,CASSELDSHEKLFF